Reported below is one TCR beta chain. Antigen unknown. Here immunoSEQ multiplex PCR was the method, and the copy in TCRdb shows in-frame clones only, minus some. The sample has approximately 49,000 clones; about 85% are singletons. The data were obtained in a study of OX40 agonist ivuxolimab in advanced cancers. Looking at the study overall: Patients took ivuxolimab, an agonistic anti-OX40 (CD134) antibody. It was permissible to have had prior anti-PD-1, anti-PD-L1 or anti-CTLA-4 therapy, and about 40% had some. Study results and limitations: On average, CD8+ T cells showed a greater number of expanded clones than CD4+. Partial responders treated at 0.1-3.0 mg/kg exhibited clonal expansion among the lowest measured.

This CDR3 contains 12 residues. V lost 2 bases and J lost 5, with 3 bases in between. Germline V CDR1 and CDR2: MDHEN, SYDVKM. The sequence came from an adult with an advanced solid tumor such as melanoma, head and neck, liver or kidney cancer. This sequence joins TRBV28 and TRBJ2-2; no clear D gene. Sequencing was performed on CD4+ or CD8+ T cells sorted from blood, taken in a trial of the OX40 agonist ivuxolimab. The CDR3 protein is CASSLLTGELFF. The CDR3 coding sequence is TGTGCCAGCAGTTTACTTACCGGGGAGCTGTTTTTT.